These 9 T cell receptor beta chains were sequenced from one sample in a study. Tregs were sorted as CD4+CD25+CD127-/low cells. TCRdb re-called the 5' RACE reads through MiXCR, storing one row per CDR3 protein. The sample has more than 55,000 distinct CDR3 sequences, less than 25% seen once; the top ten hold 3.2%. Sequencing was performed on tumor-infiltrating Tregs sorted from the breast tumor. The receptors were sampled from a female donor with breast cancer.

The chain couples TRBV7-9 to TRBJ1-2; 11 bases are shared with TRBD1. V gave up 4 bases and J gave up 4 bases; unmatched junction bases: 8. The germline V gene encodes CDR1 SEHNR and CDR2 FQNEAQ (reference sequence). This CDR3 region has 16 residues. The CDR3 sequence is CASSSSDRGRFYGYTF. In DNA form, the CDR3 reads TGTGCCAGCAGCTCATCGGACAGGGGGCGCTTCTATGGCTACACCTTC.

The V and J genes are TRBV5-1 and TRBJ1-1, with TRBD1 as a possible D gene (5 bases). Looked up from germline, CDR1 is SGHRS and CDR2 is YFSETQ. V dropped 1 base and J dropped 5 bases, with 12 bases sitting between them. CDR3 length: 14 residues. The DNA for the CDR3 is TGCGCCAGCAGCTTGCCCGGGAGACAGACTGAAGCTTTCTTT. As protein: CASSLPGRQTEAFF. The full variable domain, with the rest looked up from reference TRBV5-1 and TRBJ1-1, is KAGVTQTPRYLIKTRGQQVTLSCSPISGHRSVSWYQQTPGQGLQFLFEYFSETQRNKGNFPGRFSGRQFSNSRSEMNVSTLELGDSALYLCASSLPGRQTEAFFGQGTRLTVV.

In its sample, this clonotype was seen many times. The genes are TRBV6-5 and TRBJ2-2; D is possibly TRBD1 (5 bases). The V gene's germline CDR1 is MNHEY and CDR2 SVGAGI. Between the trimmed V and J ends, which lost 8 bases and 1 base, there was a span of 14 bases. The CDR3 sequence is 15 residues long. As DNA, the CDR3 is TGTGCCAGCGGCGACATTGGACAGAACACCGGGGAGCTGTTTTTT. This encodes CASGDIGQNTGELFF.

The chain combines TRBV29-1 with TRBJ2-3; TRBD2 matches 7 bases. CDR1 and CDR2 from the germline V gene are SQVTM and ANQGSEA. Trimming took 2 bases from V and 5 from J; bases not matched to a gene: 7. This CDR3 is 14 amino acids long. The DNA of the CDR3 is TGCAGCGTTGAACTAGCGGTTGGTGTAGATACGCAGTATTTT. Translating gives CSVELAVGVDTQYF.

The chain couples TRBV6-2 or TRBV6-3 to TRBJ1-6, with 7 bases fitting TRBD1. J was trimmed by 16 bases and V by 5 bases; bases with no gene match: 14. Germline CDR1 and CDR2: MNHEY and SVGEGT. The CDR3 is made up of 14 amino acids. The CDR3 bases are TGTGCCAGCAGTCTCGACAGGGCGGCAGGGTCGCTCCACTTT. Protein sequence: CASSLDRAAGSLHF.

The chain uses TRBV27 and TRBJ2-3; 12 bases are shared with TRBD2. There are 15 residues in the CDR3. V dropped 7 bases and J dropped 4; count of bases not matched to a gene: 6. Looked up from germline, CDR1 is MNHEY and CDR2 is SMNVEV (reference sequence). This CDR3 reads CASKRLAGVSDTQYF. As DNA, the CDR3 is TGTGCCAGCAAGCGACTAGCGGGAGTTTCAGATACGCAGTATTTT.

The V gene is TRBV2, the J gene TRBJ1-6; D gene ambiguous. Trimming cost V 6 bases and J 17 bases, with 20 bases left between them. Germline values: CDR1 SNHLY, CDR2 FYNNEI. CDR3 size: 13 residues. As DNA, the CDR3 is TGTGCCAGCAGGTGGAGAGCGGAGTCACCTTTCCACTTT. This translates into CASRWRAESPFHF.

As regards this clonotype: A much larger clonotype is one base distant, so this may be a read error. The chain couples TRBV5-1 to TRBJ2-1, with D possibly TRBD1 on 6 matching bases. The CDR3 is 12 residues long. Germline CDR1 reads SGHRS; CDR2 reads YFSETQ. CDR3 residues: CVSSRQGTEQFF. The CDR3, as DNA: TGCGTCAGCAGCCGTCAGGGGACTGAGCAGTTCTTC.

This clonotype showed up many times. This sequence joins TRBV7-2 and TRBJ1-1; D is uncertain. The CDR3 extends over 15 amino acids. In germline, CDR1 is SGHTA, CDR2 FQGNSA. V was pared by 1 base and J by 2 bases, with 11 bases between. CDR3 sequence: CASSLVSEINTEAFF. CDR3 coding DNA: TGTGCCAGCAGCTTAGTTTCGGAGATAAACACTGAAGCTTTCTTT.